This TCR beta chain was retrieved from a study of vaccination effects on CD4 cells after COVID-19. The protocol was immunoSEQ multiplex PCR, while the TCRdb copy is restricted to in-frame clones and leaves out a portion. In the table there are some 77,000 clones, under 75% of which are singletons. Regarding this clone: Its antigen is currently unknown.

Peptide-pool stimulation followed by sequencing identified expanded antigen-specific CD4+ clonotypes in the ViraFEST assay. On day 10 of culture, CD4+ T cells were separated out. Recipients of the vaccine had no prior SARS-CoV-2 infection and negative nucleocapsid antibodies. Wells containing a few million PBMC each were cultured with around 9.1 IU/ml IL-2 and approximately 10 ug/ml peptides. Trimming shortened V by 3 bases and J by 0 bases, and 14 bases separated the two germline ends. Germline-derived CDR1 and CDR2 are MGHRA and YSYEKL. CDR3 size: 17 residues. The origin of this receptor is a human donor who received a COVID-19 vaccine. Here the sequenced sample was CD4+ T cells from PBMCs cultured with HCoV-OC43 spike peptides, taken before COVID-19 vaccination. Subset specified: HCoV-OC43 spike overlapping peptide pool stimulation. This chain links TRBV4-1 with TRBJ1-4; perhaps TRBD1 as D (5 bases). CDR3 sequence (DNA): TGCGCCAGCAGCCAGAGACCCGGACAATCAACTAATGAAAAACTGTTTTTT. This encodes CASSQRPGQSTNEKLFF.